This passage covers 32 T cell receptor beta chains from one sample sequenced in a study of beta chain features in type 1 diabetes. Isolated RNA was reverse transcribed in full, so expressed TCRB transcripts were sequenced. Sequenced by immunoSEQ multiplex PCR; TCRdb stores in-frame clones only, minus some. Of 550,000 to 850,000 clones in the sample, 10% to 15% are singletons; the top ten hold approximately 0.021%. No antigen has been identified for these receptors. Study conclusions and caveats: People with Type 1 diabetes carried modestly yet significantly shorter TCRB CDR3s in all four CD4+ subsets.

The sequenced sample was naive CD4+ T cells from blood. Receptor source: a man aged 18 to 30 with type 1 diabetes.

The chain links TRBV6-1 to TRBJ1-4; 8 positions agree with TRBD1. V shed 6 bases and J 8 bases; nucleotides not matched to a gene: 8. The germline CDR1 and CDR2 sequences are MNHNS and SASEGT. CDR3 length: 14 amino acids. CDR3 sequence reads: CASSAGGAAEKLFF. CDR3 sequence (DNA): TGTGCCAGCAGCGCAGGGGGCGCGGCGGAAAAACTGTTTTTT.

The J gene is TRBJ1-2, the V gene TRBV9; TRBD1 matches at 9 bases. V shed 4 bases, J shed 7 bases, and the junction held 8 bases outside the gene matches. The germline gives CDR1 SGDLS, CDR2 YYNGEE. The CDR3 loop spans 14 amino acids. CDR3 residues: CASSPRQGVGGYTF. CDR3 DNA: TGTGCCAGCAGCCCCCGACAGGGGGTCGGTGGCTACACCTTC. Full variable domain (remainder filled in from reference TRBV9 and TRBJ1-2): DSGVTQTPKHLITATGQRVTLRCSPRSGDLSVYWYQQSLDQGLQFLIQYYNGEERAKGNILERFSAQQFPDLHSELNLSSLELGDSALYFCASSPRQGVGGYTFGSGTRLTVV.

This clone was counted only a few times. J is TRBJ2-7 and V is TRBV29-1; tentatively, D is TRBD1 (7 bases). Germline CDR1 and CDR2: SQVTM and ANQGSEA. Trimming shortened V by 5 bases and J by 5 bases, and 19 bases separated the two germline ends. The CDR3 loop spans 14 amino acids. CDR3 protein: CSVRPNSRGDEQYF. The DNA of the CDR3 is TGCAGCGTTCGACCTAACTCCAGGGGGGACGAGCAGTACTTC.

In this sample, this clone turned up a few times. The chain is built from TRBV6-1 and TRBJ2-7; weak D call: TRBD1 (8 bases). The CDR3 runs 15 residues. Germline V lookup: CDR1 MNHNS, CDR2 SASEGT. The V gene lost 6 bases and the J gene lost 3 bases, with 18 bases spanning the gap. Written as DNA, the CDR3 is TGTGCCAGCAGCGCAGCGGGACAGGCTAACTACGAGCAGTACTTC. Translated, it gives CASSAAGQANYEQYF.

Only a few counts were recorded for this clone. This sequence joins TRBV28 and TRBJ2-7, with TRBD1 matching 9 bases. V shed 7 bases, J shed 4 bases, and the junction held 11 bases outside the gene matches. Germline loops: CDR1 MDHEN, CDR2 SYDVKM. The CDR3 loop spans 15 amino acids. CDR3 in DNA: TGTGCCAGCACACCGGGGACAGGGAATATGTACGAGCAGTACTTC. It translates to CASTPGTGNMYEQYF.

The chain has TRBV19 and TRBJ1-4, with D perhaps TRBD1 (5 bases). CDR3 length: 16 residues. V shed 4 bases and J shed 7 bases, with 19 bases lying between them. Germline V gene sequence: CDR1 LNHDA, CDR2 SQIVND (reference sequence). CDR3 region: CASSSPSGTNPEKLFF. The CDR3 DNA reads as TGTGCCAGTAGTAGTCCGTCCGGGACGAACCCTGAAAAACTGTTTTTT.

This clone has just a few counts. V gene TRBV7-9 combines with J gene TRBJ1-3, with D hard to call. The CDR3 covers 13 residues. The V gene's germline CDR1 is SEHNR and CDR2 FQNEAQ (reference sequence). V lost 5 bases and J lost 0, with 5 bases in between. CDR3 region: CASSPYSGNTIYF. The CDR3 nucleotides read TGTGCCAGCAGCCCGTACTCTGGAAACACCATATATTTT.

V usage is TRBV10-2 and J usage is TRBJ1-4, with TRBD1 as a possible D gene (5 bases). CDR1 is WSHSY and CDR2 is SAAADI in the germline V gene. The CDR3 totals 16 residues. With 3 bases removed from V and 5 bases from J, the gap between germline ends came to 16 bases. The CDR3 region is CASSEGAGQANEKLFF. The CDR3 DNA is TGCGCCAGCAGTGAAGGGGCGGGGCAGGCGAATGAAAAACTGTTTTTT.

This clone was detected a few times. The CDR3 is CSVRGINEAFF. Written as DNA, the CDR3 is TGCAGCGTGAGGGGAATTAATGAAGCTTTCTTT. The J gene is TRBJ1-1, the V gene TRBV29-1, with D tentatively TRBD1 (5 bases). The V gene lost 6 bases and the J gene lost 7 bases, with 12 bases spanning the gap. The CDR3 is made up of 11 amino acids. Looked up from germline, CDR1 is SQVTM and CDR2 is ANQGSEA.

This clone occurred a few times. The rearrangement uses TRBV11-2 and TRBJ2-1, with D unclear. Germline CDR1 SGHAT, CDR2 FQNNGV. Trimming pared 0 bases from V and 15 bases from J, leaving 21 bases between. The CDR3 is 15 amino acids. Here the CDR3 reads CASSLDETGGNWRFF. The CDR3 bases are TGTGCCAGCAGCTTAGATGAGACTGGTGGTAATTGGCGGTTCTTC. The full variable domain, in which reference TRBV11-2 and TRBJ2-1 provide the parts outside the CDR3, is EAGVAQSPRYKIIEKRQSVAFWCNPISGHATLYWYQQILGQGPKLLIQFQNNGVVDDSQLPKDRFSAERLKGVDSTLKIQPAKLEDSAVYLCASSLDETGGNWRFFGPGTRLTVL.

The rearrangement uses TRBV7-9 and TRBJ2-3; D is ambiguous. Per the germline V gene, CDR1 is SEHNR and CDR2 is FQNEAQ (reference sequence). The CDR3 loop spans 15 amino acids. V shed 1 base and J shed 0 bases, with 8 bases lying between them. The CDR3 DNA reads as TGTGCCAGCAGCTTAGGCGGATTTAGCACAGATACGCAGTATTTT. It is translated as CASSLGGFSTDTQYF.

This clone appeared a few times. V is TRBV7-9 and J is TRBJ2-5; 7 positions match TRBD1. This CDR3 region has 17 residues. With 6 bases clipped from V and 2 bases from J, the junction kept 15 bases outside the gene matches. The V gene's germline CDR1 is SEHNR and CDR2 FQNEAQ (reference sequence). This CDR3 is CASRPDRDRGSQETQYF. The CDR3 DNA follows: TGTGCCAGCAGACCTGACAGGGATAGGGGGAGTCAAGAGACCCAGTACTTC.

On this clone itself: One end of the junction does not line up with germline, which may come from a read error. This rearrangement joins TRBV6-1 to TRBJ2-7; D is perhaps TRBD1 (5 bases). Germline V gene sequence: CDR1 MNHNS, CDR2 SASEGT. The CDR3 is 11 amino acids. The CDR3 is CASSEKADSSF. The CDR3 nucleotides read TGTGCCAGCAGTGAAAAGGCTGACAGTAGCTTC.

This clone was detected only a few times. Distinct nucleotide sequences in the sample also encode this CDR3. The V gene is TRBV5-1, the J gene TRBJ2-5; D is ambiguous. The CDR3 contains 13 residues. Per the germline V gene, CDR1 is SGHRS and CDR2 is YFSETQ. The V and J ends lost 5 bases and 1 base respectively, with 9 bases between them. The CDR3 nucleotides are TGCGCCAGCAGGCTGGCCAGCCAAGAGACCCAGTACTTC. Its translation: CASRLASQETQYF.

This clone was observed a handful of times. The genes are TRBV14 and TRBJ1-2, with TRBD1 as a possible D gene (5 bases). Germline V gene data show CDR1 as SGHDN and CDR2 as FVKESK. The V and J ends lost 4 bases and 5 bases respectively, with 14 bases between them. CDR3 size: 14 residues. The CDR3 here is CASSLQAAGYGYTF. Here the CDR3 DNA reads TGTGCCAGCAGCCTACAGGCGGCGGGGTATGGCTACACCTTC. Full variable domain (remainder filled in from reference TRBV14 and TRBJ1-2): EAGVTQFPSHSVIEKGQTVTLRCDPISGHDNLYWYRRVMGKEIKFLLHFVKESKQDESGMPNNRFLAERTGGTYSTLKVQPAELEDSGVYFCASSLQAAGYGYTFGSGTRLTVV.

In regard to this clone: The sample carries other DNA sequences with the same CDR3. The V call is TRBV7-6, the J call TRBJ2-5, with D unresolved. Looked up from germline, CDR1 is SGHVS and CDR2 is FNYEAQ. Deletions cut 5 bases from V and 1 base from J, with 5 bases between. CDR3 length: 12 residues. The DNA of the CDR3 is TGTGCCAGCAGCCCCCCCCAAGAGACCCAGTACTTC. It specifies CASSPPQETQYF. The variable domain in full, completed from reference TRBV7-6 and TRBJ2-5, reads GAGVSQSPRYKVTKRGQDVALRCDPISGHVSLYWYRQALGQGPEFLTYFNYEAQQDKSGLPNDRFSAERPEGSISTLTIQRTEQRDSAMYRCASSPPQETQYFGPGTRLLVL.

The genes are TRBV13 and TRBJ2-7; TRBD2 is a possible D gene (6 bases). This CDR3 has 14 residues. Trimming left V 4 bases short and J 2 bases short, with 12 bases between. The germline CDR1 and CDR2 sequences are PRHDT and FYEKMQ (reference sequence). The CDR3 bases are TGTGCCAGCAGCTCCCGGGGGTGGACCTACGAGCAGTACTTC. Its translation: CASSSRGWTYEQYF.

The chain's CDR3 is CASSSQIQETQYF. CDR3 bases: TGTGCCAGCAGCTCACAGATACAAGAGACCCAGTACTTC. The chain couples TRBV13 to TRBJ2-5; D gene ambiguous. Germline assignment: CDR1 PRHDT and CDR2 FYEKMQ (reference sequence). V lost 4 bases and J 2 bases, leaving 8 bases between the germline ends. This CDR3 is built from 13 residues.

This clone was seen a few times. The gene calls are TRBV7-6 and TRBJ1-1, with TRBD1 matching 7 bases. CDR3 length: 15 residues. Germline values: CDR1 SGHVS, CDR2 FNYEAQ. Trimming removed 2 bases from V and 5 bases from J; junction bases left unmatched: 8. CDR3 in DNA: TGTGCCAGCAGCTTAAGGGAAAGGGGGCGGACTGAAGCTTTCTTT. This codes for CASSLRERGRTEAFF.

This clone has more than one count but fewer than ten. The chain joins TRBV6-5 to TRBJ1-1; TRBD1 agrees at 9 bases. CDR3 size: 13 residues. From germline, CDR1 is MNHEY and CDR2 SVGAGI. With V trimmed by 6 bases and J by 4 bases, 3 bases remained unmatched. CDR3 DNA: TGTGCCAGCAGACGGACAGGGGTCACTGAAGCTTTCTTT. Residues: CASRRTGVTEAFF.

J is TRBJ1-2 and V is TRBV5-6, with TRBD1 identical over 7 bases. V dropped 2 bases and J dropped 1; count of bases not matched to a gene: 2. Germline CDR1 and CDR2: SGHDT and YYEEEE. This CDR3 is 14 amino acids long. CDR3 coding DNA: TGTGCCAGCAGCTTCAGGGGGATTAACTATGGCTACACCTTC. Its protein is CASSFRGINYGYTF.

This clone was detected a few times. This chain uses TRBV15 with TRBJ2-3, with D possibly TRBD1 on 5 matching bases. Trimming removed 6 bases at V and 2 bases at J, with 15 bases between. Looked up from germline, CDR1 is LNHNV and CDR2 is YYDKDF (reference sequence). This CDR3 has 15 residues. CDR3 amino acids: CATRDWQGDTDTQYF. In DNA, the CDR3 is TGTGCCACCAGGGATTGGCAGGGTGACACAGATACGCAGTATTTT.

The chain carries TRBV9 and TRBJ2-3, with 11 nucleotides matching TRBD2. Trimming removed 4 bases from V and 3 bases from J; junction bases left unmatched: 7. From germline, CDR1 is SGDLS and CDR2 YYNGEE. The CDR3 loop spans 16 amino acids. CDR3 nucleotide sequence: TGTGCCAGCAGCTCACAACTAGCGGGGGCAACAGATACGCAGTATTTT. As protein: CASSSQLAGATDTQYF.

This chain links TRBV7-2 with TRBJ1-6; D possibly corresponds to TRBD1 (5 bases). V lost 5 bases and J 0 bases, leaving 11 bases between the germline ends. Germline assignment: CDR1 SGHTA and CDR2 FQGNSA. The CDR3 has 16 residues. The CDR3 DNA reads as TGTGCCAGCAGCGGAAGGGGAAGCTCCTATAATTCACCCCTCCACTTT. Translated: CASSGRGSSYNSPLHF.

The chain has TRBV5-1 and TRBJ2-2, with TRBD2 matching 9 bases. V lost 4 bases to trimming and J lost 4 bases; unmatched junction nucleotides: 5. Germline loops: CDR1 SGHRS, CDR2 YFSETQ. The CDR3 runs to 15 residues. CDR3 sequence reads: CASSLDSGGTGELFF. CDR3 nucleotides: TGCGCCAGCAGCCTGGATAGCGGGGGCACCGGGGAGCTGTTTTTT.

The chain employs TRBV5-1 and TRBJ2-2; D is perhaps TRBD2 (5 bases). The germline V and J ends were trimmed by 5 bases and 4 bases, with 12 bases remaining between them. CDR1 is SGHRS, CDR2 YFSETQ, per germline. The CDR3 is 14 amino acids. The CDR3 nucleotides are TGCGCCAGCAGGGAGACGGGAACCACCGGGGAGCTGTTTTTT. Translation gives CASRETGTTGELFF.

This clone was seen a handful of times. This chain links TRBV7-8 with TRBJ2-1; D is possibly TRBD2 (5 bases). V was clipped by 5 bases and J by 4 bases, with 15 bases between them. This CDR3 comprises 15 residues. Germline V lookup: CDR1 SGHVS, CDR2 FQNEAQ. CDR3 in DNA: TGTGCCAGCAGCCACGGCCCACCGGGGTACAATGAGCAGTTCTTC. It is translated as CASSHGPPGYNEQFF.

This chain uses TRBV5-4 with TRBJ2-3, with D possibly matching TRBD1 (5 bases). CDR1 and CDR2 (germline): SGHNT, YYREEE (reference sequence). The CDR3 length is 17 residues. The ends were cut back, 0 bases at V and 0 bases at J, with 14 bases in the middle. CDR3 region: CASSLVLGGASTDTQYF. DNA of the CDR3: TGTGCCAGCAGCTTGGTGTTGGGTGGGGCCAGCACAGATACGCAGTATTTT.

This clone was seen more than once but under ten times. The chain is built from TRBV29-1 and TRBJ1-1; D not certain. Trimming shortened V by 4 bases and J by 1 base, and 16 bases separated the two germline ends. The CDR3 covers 15 residues. Germline V gene data show CDR1 as SQVTM and CDR2 as ANQGSEA. The CDR3, as DNA: TGCAGCGTTGTAACAAGGCTGGACCGGAACACTGAAGCTTTCTTT. Its protein product is CSVVTRLDRNTEAFF.

CDR3 region: CAKRSTNEKLFF. In DNA form, the CDR3 reads TGTGCCAAAAGATCAACTAATGAAAAACTGTTTTTT. V and J are TRBV2 and TRBJ1-4; no definite D call. Germline V gene data show CDR1 as SNHLY and CDR2 as FYNNEI. V dropped 10 bases and J dropped 0 bases, with 6 bases sitting between them. The CDR3 totals 12 residues.

This clone came up a few times. This rearrangement joins TRBV18 to TRBJ1-2; TRBD1 matches 7 bases. This CDR3 has 15 residues. V was clipped by 3 bases and J by 1 base; unmatched bases: 5. The germline V gene has CDR1 KGHSH and CDR2 LQKENI. Here the CDR3 DNA reads TGTGCCAGCTCACCCCTAGGGACAGATAACTATGGCTACACCTTC. The encoded protein is CASSPLGTDNYGYTF. The full variable domain, rest sourced from reference TRBV18 and TRBJ1-2, is NAGVMQNPRHLVRRRGQEARLRCSPMKGHSHVYWYRQLPEEGLKFMVYLQKENIIDESGMPKERFSAEFPKEGPSILRIQQVVRGDSAAYFCASSPLGTDNYGYTFGSGTRLTVV.

This clone was seen only a few times. The rearrangement uses TRBV5-1 and TRBJ1-1; D remains unclear. V dropped 6 bases and J dropped 0 bases, with 9 bases sitting between them. The CDR3 totals 13 residues. Germline CDR1 is SGHRS and CDR2 is YFSETQ. The CDR3 loop reads CASMVSLNTEAFF. DNA of the CDR3: TGCGCCAGCATGGTGAGCCTGAACACTGAAGCTTTCTTT.